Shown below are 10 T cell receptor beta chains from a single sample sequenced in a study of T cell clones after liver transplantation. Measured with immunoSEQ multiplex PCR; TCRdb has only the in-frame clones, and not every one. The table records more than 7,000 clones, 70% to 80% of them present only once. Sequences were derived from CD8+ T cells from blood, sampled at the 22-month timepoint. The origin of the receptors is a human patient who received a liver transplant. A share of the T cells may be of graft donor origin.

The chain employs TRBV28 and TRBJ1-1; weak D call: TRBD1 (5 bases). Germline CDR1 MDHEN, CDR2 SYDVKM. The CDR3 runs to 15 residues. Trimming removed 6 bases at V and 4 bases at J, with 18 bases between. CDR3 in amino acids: CASRSPQVVGTEAFF. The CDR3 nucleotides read TGTGCCAGCAGGAGCCCACAGGTGGTGGGCACTGAAGCTTTCTTT.

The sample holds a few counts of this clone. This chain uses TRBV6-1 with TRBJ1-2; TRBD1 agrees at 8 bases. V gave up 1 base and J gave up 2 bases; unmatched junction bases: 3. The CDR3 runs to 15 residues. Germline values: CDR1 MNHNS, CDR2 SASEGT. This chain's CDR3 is CASSEVWTGNYGYTF. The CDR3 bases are TGTGCCAGCAGTGAAGTGTGGACAGGGAACTATGGCTACACCTTC.

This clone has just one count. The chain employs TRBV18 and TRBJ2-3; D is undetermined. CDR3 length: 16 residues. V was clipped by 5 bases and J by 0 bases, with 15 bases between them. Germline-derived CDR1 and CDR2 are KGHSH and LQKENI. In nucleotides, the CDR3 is TGTGCCAGCTCAGTCACCGGCGGTTCTAGCACAGATACGCAGTATTTT. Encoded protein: CASSVTGGSSTDTQYF.

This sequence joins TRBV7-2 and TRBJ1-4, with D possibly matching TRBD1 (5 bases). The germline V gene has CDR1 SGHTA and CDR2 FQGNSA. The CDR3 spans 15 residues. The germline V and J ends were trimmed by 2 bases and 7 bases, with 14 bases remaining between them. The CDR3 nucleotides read TGTGCCAGCAGCTTATCAACCAGGGCGGGTGAAAAACTGTTTTTT. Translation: CASSLSTRAGEKLFF.

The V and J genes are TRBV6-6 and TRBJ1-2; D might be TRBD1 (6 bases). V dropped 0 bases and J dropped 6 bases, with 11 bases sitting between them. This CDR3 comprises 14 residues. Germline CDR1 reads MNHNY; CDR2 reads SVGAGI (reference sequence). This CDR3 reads CASSYSRQGNGYTF. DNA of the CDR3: TGTGCCAGCAGTTACTCGCGGCAGGGGAATGGCTACACCTTC.

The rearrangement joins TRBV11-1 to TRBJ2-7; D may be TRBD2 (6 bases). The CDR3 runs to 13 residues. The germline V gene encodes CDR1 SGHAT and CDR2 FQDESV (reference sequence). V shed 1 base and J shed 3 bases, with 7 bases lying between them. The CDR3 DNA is TGTGCCAGCAGCTTAGGACTAGACTACGAGCAGTACTTC. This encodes CASSLGLDYEQYF. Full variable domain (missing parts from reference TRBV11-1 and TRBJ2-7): EAEVAQSPRYKITEKSQAVAFWCDPISGHATLYWYRQILGQGPELLVQFQDESVVDDSQLPKDRFSAERLKGVDSTLKIQPAELGDSAMYLCASSLGLDYEQYFGPGTRLTVT.

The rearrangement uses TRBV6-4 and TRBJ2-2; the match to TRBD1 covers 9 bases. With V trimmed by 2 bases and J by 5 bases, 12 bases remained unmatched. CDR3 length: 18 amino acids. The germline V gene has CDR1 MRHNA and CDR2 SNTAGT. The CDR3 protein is CASSDNVPGQGGTGELFF. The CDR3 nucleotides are TGTGCCAGCAGTGACAACGTACCGGGACAGGGTGGTACCGGGGAGCTGTTTTTT.

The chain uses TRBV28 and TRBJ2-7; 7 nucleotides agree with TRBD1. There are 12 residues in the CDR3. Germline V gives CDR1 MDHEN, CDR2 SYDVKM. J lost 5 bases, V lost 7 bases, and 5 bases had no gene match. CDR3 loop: CASNRGRNEQYF. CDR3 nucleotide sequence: TGTGCCAGCAACAGGGGACGTAACGAGCAGTACTTC.

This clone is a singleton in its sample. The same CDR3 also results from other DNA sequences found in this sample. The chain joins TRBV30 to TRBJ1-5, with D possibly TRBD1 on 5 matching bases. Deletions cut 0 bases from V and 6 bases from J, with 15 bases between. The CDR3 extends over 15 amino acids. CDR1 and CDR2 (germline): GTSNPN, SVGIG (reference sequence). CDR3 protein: CAWSVSGGPGQPQHF. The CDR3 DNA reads TGTGCCTGGAGTGTATCGGGGGGTCCGGGTCAGCCCCAGCATTTT.

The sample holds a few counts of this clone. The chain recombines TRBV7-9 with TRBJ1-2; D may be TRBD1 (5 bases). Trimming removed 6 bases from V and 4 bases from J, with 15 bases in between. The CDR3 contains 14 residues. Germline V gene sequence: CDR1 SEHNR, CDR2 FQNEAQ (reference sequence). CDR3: CASRGPREGYGYTF. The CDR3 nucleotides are TGTGCCAGCAGGGGGCCGAGGGAGGGCTATGGCTACACCTTC.